Sequencing of this T cell receptor beta chain was carried out in a study of Ad26.COV2.S vaccination and SARS-CoV-2 variants. On the study more broadly: Of the COV1001 trial arms, the Ad26.COV2.S arm included the donor.

Treatment here: some 19 received Ad26.COV2.S at low or high dose, single or two shots; roughly five received placebo; per-sample allocation not given. Sampling was performed 63 days after the first vaccine or placebo injection. An Ad26 vector was used to express Wuhan-strain SARS-CoV-2 spike as the vaccine. The trim removed 5 bases at V and 0 bases at J, leaving 5 bases unmatched. CDR1 SGHNT and CDR2 YYREEE come from the germline V gene (reference sequence). The CDR3 has 14 amino acids. In its sample, this clone was seen once. The repertoire was sequenced with immunoSEQ multiplex PCR; TCRdb's copy has only in-frame clones and lacks some. The data hold around 300,000 clones, with 88% observed a single time.

V usage is TRBV5-4 and J usage is TRBJ2-7; 7 bases map to TRBD1. Source: peripheral blood, taken in a trial of Ad26.COV2.S vaccine versus placebo. This clonotype was obtained from a person aged 18 to 59 who received the Ad26.COV2.S COVID-19 vaccine or a placebo. CDR3 nucleotides: TGTGCCAGCAGGCCCCGGGACAGCTCCTACGAGCAGTACTTC. Translating gives CASRPRDSSYEQYF.